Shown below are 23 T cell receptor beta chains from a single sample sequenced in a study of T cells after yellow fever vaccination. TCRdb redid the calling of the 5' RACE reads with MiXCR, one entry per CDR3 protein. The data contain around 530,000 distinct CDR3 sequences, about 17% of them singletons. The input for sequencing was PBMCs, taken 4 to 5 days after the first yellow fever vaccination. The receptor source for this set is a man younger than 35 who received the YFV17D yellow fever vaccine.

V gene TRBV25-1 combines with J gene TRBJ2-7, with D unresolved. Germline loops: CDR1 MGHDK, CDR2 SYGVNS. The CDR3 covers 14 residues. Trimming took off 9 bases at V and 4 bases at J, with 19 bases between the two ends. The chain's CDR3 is CASCPTRARYEQYV. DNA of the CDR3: TGTGCCAGTTGTCCCACTCGGGCGAGGTACGAGCAGTACGTC.

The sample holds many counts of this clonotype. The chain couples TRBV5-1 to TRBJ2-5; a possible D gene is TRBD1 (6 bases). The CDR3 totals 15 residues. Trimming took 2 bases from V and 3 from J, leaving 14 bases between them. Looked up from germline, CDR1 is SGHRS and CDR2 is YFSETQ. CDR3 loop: CASSLQGGYEETQYF. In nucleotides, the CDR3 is TGCGCCAGCAGCTTACAGGGCGGCTACGAAGAGACCCAGTACTTC.

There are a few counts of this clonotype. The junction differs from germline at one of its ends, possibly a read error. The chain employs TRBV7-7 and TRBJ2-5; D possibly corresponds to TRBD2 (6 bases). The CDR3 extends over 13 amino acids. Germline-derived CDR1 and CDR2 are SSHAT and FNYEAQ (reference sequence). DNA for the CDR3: TGTGCTAGCAGCTTAAACCCAGTGGAGGGCCAGTACTTC. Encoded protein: CASSLNPVEGQYF.

The CDR3 region is CASSRRGADSPLHF. CDR3 nucleotides: TGTGCCAGCAGCCGACGGGGGGCCGATTCACCCCTCCACTTT. The chain links TRBV7-3 to TRBJ1-6; TRBD1 is a possible D gene (6 bases). Trimming took off 5 bases at V and 8 bases at J, with 13 bases between the two ends. Germline CDR1 reads SGHTA; CDR2 reads FQGTGA. CDR3 size: 14 residues.

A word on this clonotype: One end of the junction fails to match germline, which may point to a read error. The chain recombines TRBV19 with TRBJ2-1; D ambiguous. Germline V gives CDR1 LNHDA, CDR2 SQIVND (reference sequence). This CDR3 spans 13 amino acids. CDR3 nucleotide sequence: TGTGCCAGTAGTATCGGCAGATACAAGGAGCAGTTCTTC. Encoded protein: CASSIGRYKEQFF.

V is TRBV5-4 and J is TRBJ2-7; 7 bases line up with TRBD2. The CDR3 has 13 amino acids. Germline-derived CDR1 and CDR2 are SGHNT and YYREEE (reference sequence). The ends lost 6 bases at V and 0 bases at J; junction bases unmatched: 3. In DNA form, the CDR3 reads TGTGCCAGCAACAGCGGGGACTCCTACGAGCAGTACTTC. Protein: CASNSGDSYEQYF.

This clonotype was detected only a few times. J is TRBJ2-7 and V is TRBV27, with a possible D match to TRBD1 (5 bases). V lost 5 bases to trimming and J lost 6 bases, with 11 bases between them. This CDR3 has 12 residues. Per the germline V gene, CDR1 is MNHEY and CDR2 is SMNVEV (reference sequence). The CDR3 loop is CASSNTGFEQYF. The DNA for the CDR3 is TGTGCCAGCAGTAATACAGGTTTCGAGCAGTACTTC.

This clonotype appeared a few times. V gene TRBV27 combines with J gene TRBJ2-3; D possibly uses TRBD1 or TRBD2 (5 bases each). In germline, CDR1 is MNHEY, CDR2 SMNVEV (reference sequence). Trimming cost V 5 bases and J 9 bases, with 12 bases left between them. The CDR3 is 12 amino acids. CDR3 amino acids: CASSGGVGTQYF. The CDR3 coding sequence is TGTGCCAGCAGTGGGGGTGTGGGGACGCAGTATTTT.

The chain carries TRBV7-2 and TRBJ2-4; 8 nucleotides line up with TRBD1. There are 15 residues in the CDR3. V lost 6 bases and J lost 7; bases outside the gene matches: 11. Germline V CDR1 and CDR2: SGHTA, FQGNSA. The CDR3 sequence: CASSLSWTGSNIQYF. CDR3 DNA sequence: TGTGCCAGCAGTCTCTCCTGGACAGGGTCTAACATTCAGTACTTC.

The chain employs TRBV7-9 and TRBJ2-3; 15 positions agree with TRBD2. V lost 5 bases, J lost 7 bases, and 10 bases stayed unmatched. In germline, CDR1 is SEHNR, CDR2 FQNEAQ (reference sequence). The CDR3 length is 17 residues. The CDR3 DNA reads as TGTGCCAGCAGCCCGCCGGGACTAGCGGGGGGAGCCAATACGCAGTATTTT. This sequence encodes CASSPPGLAGGANTQYF.

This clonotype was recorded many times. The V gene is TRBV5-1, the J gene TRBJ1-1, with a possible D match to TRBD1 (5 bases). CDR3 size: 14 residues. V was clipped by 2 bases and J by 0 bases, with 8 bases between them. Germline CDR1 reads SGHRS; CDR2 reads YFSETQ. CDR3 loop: CASSFQGMNTEAFF. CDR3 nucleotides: TGCGCCAGCAGCTTTCAGGGCATGAACACTGAAGCTTTCTTT.

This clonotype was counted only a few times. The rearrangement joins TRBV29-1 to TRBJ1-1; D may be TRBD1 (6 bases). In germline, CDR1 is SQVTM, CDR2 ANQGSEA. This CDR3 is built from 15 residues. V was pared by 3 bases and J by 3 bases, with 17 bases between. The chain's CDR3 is CSVEGDGGADTEAFF. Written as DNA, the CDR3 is TGCAGCGTTGAGGGAGACGGGGGCGCGGACACTGAAGCTTTCTTT.

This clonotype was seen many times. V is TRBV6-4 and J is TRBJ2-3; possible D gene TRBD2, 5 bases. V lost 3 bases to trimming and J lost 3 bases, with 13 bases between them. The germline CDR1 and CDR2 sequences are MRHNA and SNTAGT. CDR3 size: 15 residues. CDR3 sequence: CASSESLERTDTQYF. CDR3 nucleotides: TGTGCCAGCAGTGAATCACTAGAAAGGACAGATACGCAGTATTTT.

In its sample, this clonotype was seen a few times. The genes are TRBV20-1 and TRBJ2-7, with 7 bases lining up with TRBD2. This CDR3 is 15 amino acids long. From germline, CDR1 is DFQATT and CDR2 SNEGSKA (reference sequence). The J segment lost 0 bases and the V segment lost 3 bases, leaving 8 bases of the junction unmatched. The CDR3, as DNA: TGCAGTGCTAGGGCCCCCCGCGGGAGCTCCTACGAGCAGTACTTC. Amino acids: CSARAPRGSSYEQYF.

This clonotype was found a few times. The CDR3 loop is CASTGNTDTQYF. The CDR3, as DNA: TGTGCCAGCACCGGTAACACAGATACGCAGTATTTT. The chain uses TRBV6-2 or TRBV6-3 and TRBJ2-3; D is uncertain. This CDR3 comprises 12 residues. Trimming pared 7 bases from V and 2 bases from J, leaving 7 bases between. Germline V CDR1 and CDR2: MNHEY, SVGEGT.

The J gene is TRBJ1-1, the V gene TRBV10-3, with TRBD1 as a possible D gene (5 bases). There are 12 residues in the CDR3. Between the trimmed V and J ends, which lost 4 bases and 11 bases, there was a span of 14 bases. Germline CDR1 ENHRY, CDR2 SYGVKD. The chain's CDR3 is CAISGRDGLAFF. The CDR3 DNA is TGTGCCATCAGTGGGAGGGACGGTCTGGCTTTCTTT.

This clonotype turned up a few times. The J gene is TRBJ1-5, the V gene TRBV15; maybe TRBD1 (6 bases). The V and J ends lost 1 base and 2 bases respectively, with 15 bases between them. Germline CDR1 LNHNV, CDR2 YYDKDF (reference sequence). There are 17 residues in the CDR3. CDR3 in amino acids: CATSRGKGQLRNQPQHF. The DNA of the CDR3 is TGTGCCACCAGCAGAGGGAAAGGACAGCTGCGCAATCAGCCCCAGCATTTT. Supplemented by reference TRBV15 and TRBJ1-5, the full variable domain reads DAMVIQNPRYQVTQFGKPVTLSCSQTLNHNVMYWYQQKSSQAPKLLFHYYDKDFNNEADTPDNFQSRRPNTSFCFLDIRSPGLGDTAMYLCATSRGKGQLRNQPQHFGDGTRLSIL.

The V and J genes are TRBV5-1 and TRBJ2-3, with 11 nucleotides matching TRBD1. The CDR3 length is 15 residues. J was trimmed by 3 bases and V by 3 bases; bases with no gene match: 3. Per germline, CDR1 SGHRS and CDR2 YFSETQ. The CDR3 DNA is TGCGCCAGCAGCTCGGACAGGGGGCATACAGATACGCAGTATTTT. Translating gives CASSSDRGHTDTQYF.

The CDR3 coding sequence is TGTGCCAGCAGTTACGGGGCTAGCGGAGGTAAAAATACGCAGTATTTT. Translating gives CASSYGASGGKNTQYF. The genes are TRBV6-2 or TRBV6-3 and TRBJ2-3; 7 bases are shared with TRBD2. CDR1 is MNHEY, CDR2 SVGEGT, per germline. With V trimmed by 2 bases and J by 7 bases, 12 bases remained unmatched. This CDR3 contains 16 residues.

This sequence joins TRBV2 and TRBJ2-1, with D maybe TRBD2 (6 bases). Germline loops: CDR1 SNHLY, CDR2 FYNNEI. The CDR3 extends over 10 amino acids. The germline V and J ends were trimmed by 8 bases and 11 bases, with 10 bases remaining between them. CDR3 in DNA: TGTGCCAGCGGGGAGGTCAAGCAGTTCTTC. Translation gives CASGEVKQFF. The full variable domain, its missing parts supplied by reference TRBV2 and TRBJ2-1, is EPEVTQTPSHQVTQMGQEVILRCVPISNHLYFYWYRQILGQKVEFLVSFYNNEISEKSEIFDDQFSVERPDGSNFTLKIRSTKLEDSAMYFCASGEVKQFFGPGTRLTVL.

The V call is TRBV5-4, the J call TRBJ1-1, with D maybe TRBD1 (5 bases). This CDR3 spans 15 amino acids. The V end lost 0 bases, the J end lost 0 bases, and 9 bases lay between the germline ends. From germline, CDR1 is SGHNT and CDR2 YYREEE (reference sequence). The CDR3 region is CASSLGDVMNTEAFF. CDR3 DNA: TGTGCCAGCAGCTTGGGGGACGTCATGAACACTGAAGCTTTCTTT.

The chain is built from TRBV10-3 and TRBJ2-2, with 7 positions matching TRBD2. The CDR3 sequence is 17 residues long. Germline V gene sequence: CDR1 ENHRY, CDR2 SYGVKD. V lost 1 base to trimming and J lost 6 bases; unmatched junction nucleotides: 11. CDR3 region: CAISEWRSGVGAGELFF. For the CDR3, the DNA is TGTGCCATCAGTGAGTGGCGCAGCGGGGTCGGCGCCGGGGAGCTGTTTTTT.

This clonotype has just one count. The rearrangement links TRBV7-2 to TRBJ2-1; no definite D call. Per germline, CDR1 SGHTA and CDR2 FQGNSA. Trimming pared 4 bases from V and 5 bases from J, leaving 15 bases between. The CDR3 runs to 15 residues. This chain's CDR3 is CASSSPPSPDNEQFF. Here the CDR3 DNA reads TGTGCCAGCAGCTCCCCTCCGTCCCCAGACAATGAGCAGTTCTTC.